This T cell receptor (beta chain) appears in the sequencing data of a study of T cells in Graves' hyperthyroidism and ophthalmopathy. This clonotype was detected only once. As yet, its antigen is unknown. Template material for amplifying TCR beta CDR3 regions consisted of RNA transcripts. The HTBI primer set served for first-round RT-PCR of the TCR CDR3. Via MiXCR, TCRdb re-called the multiplex PCR reads, giving one row per CDR3 protein. The repertoire includes approximately 300,000 distinct CDR3 sequences, over 15% of them detected once, and roughly 53% sits in the top ten. Inclusion characteristics of ophthalmopathy patients comprised a Clinical Activity Score of at least 3, a NOSPECS grade of at least 4, and duration under 3 months. Exclusion followed for patients with uncontrolled infection, other autoimmune disease, pregnancy or lactation. Study-wide results and limits: Among clonotypes expanded in thyroid above 0.001, most were also found in blood. Ophthalmopathy could be told apart from stable hyperthyroidism with a 13 V-J model.

The germline CDR1 and CDR2 sequences are SEHNR and FQNEAQ (reference sequence). J lost 7 bases, V lost 3 bases, and 9 bases had no gene match. This CDR3 has 15 amino acids. This receptor was obtained from a woman aged 55-70 years with Graves' ophthalmopathy. The V and J genes are TRBV7-9 and TRBJ2-1, with TRBD1 matching over 7 bases. Sequencing used blood. This chain's CDR3 is CASSFSQGFGNEQFF. The CDR3 DNA is TGTGCCAGCAGCTTTTCACAGGGGTTTGGGAATGAGCAGTTCTTC.